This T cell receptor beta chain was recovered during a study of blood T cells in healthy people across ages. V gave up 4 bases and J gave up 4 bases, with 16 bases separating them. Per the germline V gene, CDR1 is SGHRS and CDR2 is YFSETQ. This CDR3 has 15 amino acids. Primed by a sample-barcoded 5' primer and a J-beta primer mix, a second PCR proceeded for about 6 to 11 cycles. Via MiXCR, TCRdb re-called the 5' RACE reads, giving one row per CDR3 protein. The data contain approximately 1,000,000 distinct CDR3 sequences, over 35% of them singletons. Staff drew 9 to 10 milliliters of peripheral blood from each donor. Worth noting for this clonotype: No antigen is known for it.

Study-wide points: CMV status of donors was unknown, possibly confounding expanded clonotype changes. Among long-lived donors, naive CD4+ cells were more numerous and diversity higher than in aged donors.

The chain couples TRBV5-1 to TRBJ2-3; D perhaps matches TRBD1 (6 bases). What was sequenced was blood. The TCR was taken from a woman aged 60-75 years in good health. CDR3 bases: TGCGCCAGCAGCCCGCAGGGGACGAACCCAGATACGCAGTATTTT. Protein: CASSPQGTNPDTQYF.